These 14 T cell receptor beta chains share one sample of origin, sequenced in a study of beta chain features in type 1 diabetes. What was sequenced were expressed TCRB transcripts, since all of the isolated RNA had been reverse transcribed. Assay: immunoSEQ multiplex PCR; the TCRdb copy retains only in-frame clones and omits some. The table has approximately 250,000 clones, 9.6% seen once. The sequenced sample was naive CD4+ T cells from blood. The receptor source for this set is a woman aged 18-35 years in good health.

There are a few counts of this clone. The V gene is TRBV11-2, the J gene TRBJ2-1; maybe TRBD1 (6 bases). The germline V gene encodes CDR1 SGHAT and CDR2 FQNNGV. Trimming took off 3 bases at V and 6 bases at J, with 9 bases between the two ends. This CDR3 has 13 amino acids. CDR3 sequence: CASSLGASNEQFF. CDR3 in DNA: TGTGCCAGCAGCTTGGGGGCGAGCAATGAGCAGTTCTTC.

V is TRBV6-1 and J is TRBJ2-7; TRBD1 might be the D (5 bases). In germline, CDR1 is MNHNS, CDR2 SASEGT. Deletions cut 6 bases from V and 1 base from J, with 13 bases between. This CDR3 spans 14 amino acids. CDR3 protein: CASSRQIGSYEQYF. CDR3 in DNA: TGTGCCAGCAGCAGACAGATTGGGTCCTACGAGCAGTACTTC.

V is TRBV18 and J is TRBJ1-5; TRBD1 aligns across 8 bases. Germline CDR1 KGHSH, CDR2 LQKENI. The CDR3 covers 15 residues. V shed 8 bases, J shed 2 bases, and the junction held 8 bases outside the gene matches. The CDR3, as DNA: TGTGCCAGCGCCTCAGGGGGCAGGGGCAATCAGCCCCAGCATTTT. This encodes CASASGGRGNQPQHF.

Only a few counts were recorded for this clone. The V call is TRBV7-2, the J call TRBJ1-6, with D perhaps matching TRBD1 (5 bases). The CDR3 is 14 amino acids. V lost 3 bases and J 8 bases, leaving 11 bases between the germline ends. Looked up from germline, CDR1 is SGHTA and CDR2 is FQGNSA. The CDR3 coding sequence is TGTGCCAGCAGCTTGCGGGACGTATATTCACCCCTCCACTTT. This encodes CASSLRDVYSPLHF.

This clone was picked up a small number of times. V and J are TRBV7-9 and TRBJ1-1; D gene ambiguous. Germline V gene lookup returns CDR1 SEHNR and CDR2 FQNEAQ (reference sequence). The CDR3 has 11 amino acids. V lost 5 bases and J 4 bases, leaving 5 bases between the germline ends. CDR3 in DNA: TGTGCCAGCAGCCCTACCACTGAAGCTTTCTTT. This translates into CASSPTTEAFF. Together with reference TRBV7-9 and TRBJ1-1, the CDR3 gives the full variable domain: DTGVSQNPRHKITKRGQNVTFRCDPISEHNRLYWYRQTLGQGPEFLTYFQNEAQLEKSRLLSDRFSAERPKGSFSTLEIQRTEQGDSAMYLCASSPTTEAFFGQGTRLTVV.

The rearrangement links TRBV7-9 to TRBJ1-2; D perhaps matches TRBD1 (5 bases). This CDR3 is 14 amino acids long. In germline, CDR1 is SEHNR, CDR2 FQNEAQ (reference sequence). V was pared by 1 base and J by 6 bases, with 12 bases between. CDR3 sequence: CASSLVAGVHGYTF. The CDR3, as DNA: TGTGCCAGCAGCTTAGTCGCGGGGGTCCATGGCTACACCTTC.

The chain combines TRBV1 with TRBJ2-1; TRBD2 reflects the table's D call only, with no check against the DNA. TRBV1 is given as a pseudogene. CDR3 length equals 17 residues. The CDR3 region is CTSSLREGAELNNEQFF. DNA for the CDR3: TGCACCAGCAGCTTACGTGAGGGCGCCGAGCTTAACAATGAGCAGTTCTTC.

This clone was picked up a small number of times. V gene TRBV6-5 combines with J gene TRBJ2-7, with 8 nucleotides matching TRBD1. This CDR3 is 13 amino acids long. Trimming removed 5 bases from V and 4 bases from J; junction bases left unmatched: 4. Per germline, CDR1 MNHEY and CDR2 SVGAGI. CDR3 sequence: CASSRQGHYEQYF. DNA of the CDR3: TGTGCCAGCAGTAGACAGGGGCATTACGAGCAGTACTTC.

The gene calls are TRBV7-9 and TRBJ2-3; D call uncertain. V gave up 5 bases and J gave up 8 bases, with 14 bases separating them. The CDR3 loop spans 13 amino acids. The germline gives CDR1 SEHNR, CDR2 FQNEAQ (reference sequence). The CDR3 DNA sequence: TGTGCCAGCAGCCCTACTACACGCGGTACGCAGTATTTT. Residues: CASSPTTRGTQYF.

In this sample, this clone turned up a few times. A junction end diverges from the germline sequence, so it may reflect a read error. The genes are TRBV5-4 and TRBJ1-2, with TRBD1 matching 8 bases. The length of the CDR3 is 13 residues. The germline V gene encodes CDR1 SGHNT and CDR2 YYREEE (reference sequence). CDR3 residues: CASSLDRDGDYTF. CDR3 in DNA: TGTGCCAGCAGTTTGGACAGGGACGGAGACTACACCTTC.

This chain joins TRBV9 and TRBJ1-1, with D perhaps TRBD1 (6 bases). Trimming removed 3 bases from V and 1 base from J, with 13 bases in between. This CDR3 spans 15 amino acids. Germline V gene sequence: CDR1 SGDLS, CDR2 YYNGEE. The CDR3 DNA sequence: TGTGCCAGCAGCGCCCGGGACAACCGGAACACTGAAGCTTTCTTT. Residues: CASSARDNRNTEAFF.

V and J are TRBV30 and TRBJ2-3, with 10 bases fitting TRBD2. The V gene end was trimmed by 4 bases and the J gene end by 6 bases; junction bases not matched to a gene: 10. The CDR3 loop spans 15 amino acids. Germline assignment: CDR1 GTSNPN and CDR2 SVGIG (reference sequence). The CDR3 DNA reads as TGTGCCTGGACCCTATCTAGCGGGAGTTGGGATACGCAGTATTTT. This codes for CAWTLSSGSWDTQYF.

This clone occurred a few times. The CDR3 sequence: CASTGTGPYSNQPQHF. The CDR3 nucleotides read TGTGCCTCCACCGGGACAGGACCCTATAGCAATCAGCCCCAGCATTTT. The chain employs TRBV30 and TRBJ1-5, with 8 bases identical to TRBD1. There are 16 residues in the CDR3. Looked up from germline, CDR1 is GTSNPN and CDR2 is SVGIG (reference sequence). The trim removed 7 bases at V and 0 bases at J, leaving 11 bases unmatched.

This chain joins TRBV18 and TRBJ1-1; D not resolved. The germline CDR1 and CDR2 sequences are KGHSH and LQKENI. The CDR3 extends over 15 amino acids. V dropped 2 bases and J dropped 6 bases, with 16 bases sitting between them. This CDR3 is CASSPKEMWSAEAFF. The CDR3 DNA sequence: TGTGCCAGCTCACCAAAGGAGATGTGGAGCGCTGAAGCTTTCTTT. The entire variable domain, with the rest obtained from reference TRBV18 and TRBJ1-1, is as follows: NAGVMQNPRHLVRRRGQEARLRCSPMKGHSHVYWYRQLPEEGLKFMVYLQKENIIDESGMPKERFSAEFPKEGPSILRIQQVVRGDSAAYFCASSPKEMWSAEAFFGQGTRLTVV.